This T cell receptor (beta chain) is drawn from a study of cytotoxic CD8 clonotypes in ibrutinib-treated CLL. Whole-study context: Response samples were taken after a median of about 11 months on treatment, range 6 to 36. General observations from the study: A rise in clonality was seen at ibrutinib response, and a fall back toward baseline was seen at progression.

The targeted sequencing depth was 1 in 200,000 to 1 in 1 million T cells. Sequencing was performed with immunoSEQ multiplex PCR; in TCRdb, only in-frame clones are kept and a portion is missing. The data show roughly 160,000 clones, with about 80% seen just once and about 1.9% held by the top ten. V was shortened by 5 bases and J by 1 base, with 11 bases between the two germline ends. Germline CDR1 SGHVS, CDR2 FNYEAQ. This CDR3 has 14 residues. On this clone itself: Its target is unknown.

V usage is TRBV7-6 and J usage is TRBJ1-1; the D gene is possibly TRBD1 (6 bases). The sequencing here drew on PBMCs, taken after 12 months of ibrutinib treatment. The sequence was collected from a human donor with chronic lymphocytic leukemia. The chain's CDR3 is CASSLGHTNTEAFF. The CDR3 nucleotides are TGTGCCAGCAGCCTGGGACACACGAACACTGAAGCTTTCTTT.